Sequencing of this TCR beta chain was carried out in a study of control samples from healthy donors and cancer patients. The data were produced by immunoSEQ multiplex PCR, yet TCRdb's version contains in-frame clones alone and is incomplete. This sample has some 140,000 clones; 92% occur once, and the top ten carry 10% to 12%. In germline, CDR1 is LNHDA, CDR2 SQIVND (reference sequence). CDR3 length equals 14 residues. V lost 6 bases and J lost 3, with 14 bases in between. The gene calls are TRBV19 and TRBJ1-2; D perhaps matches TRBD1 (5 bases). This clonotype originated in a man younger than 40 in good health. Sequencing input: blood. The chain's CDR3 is CASRSLGEDYGYTF. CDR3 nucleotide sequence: TGTGCCAGTAGATCACTGGGGGAGGACTATGGCTACACCTTC.